The entry that follows covers one T cell receptor beta chain sequence. Its antigen is still unknown. These data belong to a study of cytomegalovirus exposure and HLA in healthy donors. Findings of the study overall: Rare TCR sequences predominated, though certain public TCRs were found in many donors.

PCR involved 60 Vbeta and 13 Jbeta primers. The assay was immunoSEQ multiplex PCR, and TCRdb's table has in-frame clones only and misses some. The profile shows 90,000 to 95,000 clones, more than 70% of them singletons. V lost 6 bases and J lost 10, with 12 bases in between. This CDR3 spans 11 amino acids. Per germline, CDR1 MNHNS and CDR2 SASEGT. This TCR came from a male donor in good health and CMV-seropositive. The V call is TRBV6-1, the J call TRBJ2-5; maybe TRBD1 (7 bases). The sample was PBMCs. The CDR3 DNA follows: TGTGCCAGCAGGGACCAGGGGGGCCAGTACTTC. It translates to CASRDQGGQYF.